The 30 T cell receptor beta chains below were found in one sample sequenced in a study of T cell changes during pregnancy in multiple sclerosis. Sequencing was performed with immunoSEQ multiplex PCR; in TCRdb, only in-frame clones are kept and a portion is missing. The sample gives about 74,000 clones, roughly 92% of which show up once; approximately 4% is in the top ten. This specimen consisted of peripheral blood, obtained after pregnancy. The origin of the receptors is a female donor in good health, enrolled as a control in a pregnancy study.

This clone was recorded once. The chain joins TRBV9 to TRBJ2-3; 7 positions match TRBD1. The junction had 8 bases not matched to a gene; V was cut back by 0 bases and J by 4 bases. CDR1 and CDR2 from the germline V gene are SGDLS and YYNGEE. The CDR3 spans 16 residues. The CDR3 bases are TGTGCCAGCAGCGTAGGAGGAGAAGGGGGCGCAGATACGCAGTATTTT. Protein: CASSVGGEGGADTQYF. The whole variable domain, filled in from reference TRBV9 and TRBJ2-3, reads DSGVTQTPKHLITATGQRVTLRCSPRSGDLSVYWYQQSLDQGLQFLIQYYNGEERAKGNILERFSAQQFPDLHSELNLSSLELGDSALYFCASSVGGEGGADTQYFGPGTRLTVL.

The gene calls are TRBV19 and TRBJ2-1; D is perhaps TRBD2 (5 bases). The CDR3 loop spans 16 amino acids. Trimming removed 3 bases from V and 6 bases from J, with 18 bases in between. Looked up from germline, CDR1 is LNHDA and CDR2 is SQIVND (reference sequence). CDR3 protein: CASSIRGGVSSNEQFF. As DNA, the CDR3 is TGTGCCAGTAGTATTCGGGGTGGGGTATCGAGCAATGAGCAGTTCTTC.

CDR3 region: CASSSPTGQGWTGELFF. Here the CDR3 DNA reads TGTGCCAGCAGTTCCCCCACAGGACAGGGCTGGACCGGGGAGCTGTTTTTT. The chain uses TRBV27 and TRBJ2-2; 8 bases map to TRBD1. The CDR3 sequence is 17 residues long. V was pared by 4 bases and J by 5 bases, with 12 bases of the junction left unmatched. Germline values: CDR1 MNHEY, CDR2 SMNVEV (reference sequence).

The rearrangement links TRBV5-4 to TRBJ2-5; no firm D call. There are 11 residues in the CDR3. CDR1 is SGHNT and CDR2 is YYREEE in the germline V gene (reference sequence). Trimming removed 4 bases at V and 2 bases at J, with 3 bases between. CDR3 bases: TGTGCCAGCAGCCTACAAGAGACCCAGTACTTC. This translates into CASSLQETQYF.

The chain joins TRBV9 to TRBJ2-3; 12 bases agree with TRBD2. The V gene's germline CDR1 is SGDLS and CDR2 YYNGEE. This CDR3 has 17 residues. The ends lost 0 bases at V and 1 base at J; junction bases unmatched: 3. The DNA of the CDR3 is TGTGCCAGCAGCGTAGGGACTAGCGGGATTCGCACAGATACGCAGTATTTT. As protein: CASSVGTSGIRTDTQYF.

About this clone itself: Other DNA sequences in the same sample also yield this CDR3. V and J are TRBV5-4 and TRBJ2-7, with TRBD1 identical over 8 bases. Germline CDR1 is SGHNT and CDR2 is YYREEE (reference sequence). The CDR3 extends over 14 amino acids. J gave up 2 bases and V 2 bases, and 3 bases lay outside the gene matches. CDR3 in DNA: TGTGCCAGCAGCTTAGGACAGGGTCCCTACGAGCAGTACTTC. Translation gives CASSLGQGPYEQYF.

The rearrangement links TRBV6-6 to TRBJ2-7; D might be TRBD1 (7 bases). The V and J ends lost 5 bases and 2 bases respectively, with 16 bases between them. Looked up from germline, CDR1 is MNHNY and CDR2 is SVGAGI (reference sequence). The CDR3 loop spans 15 amino acids. The CDR3 region has the DNA TGTGCCAGCAGTGGGGGGACAGAGAATCCCTACGAGCAGTACTTC. Protein: CASSGGTENPYEQYF.

V is TRBV18 and J is TRBJ2-3, with 7 bases matching TRBD1. V lost 4 bases, J lost 4 bases, and 32 bases stayed unmatched. The CDR3 is 23 residues long. The germline CDR1 and CDR2 sequences are KGHSH and LQKENI. The CDR3 reads CASSLSPLKDRRPLKGYADTQYF. For the CDR3, the DNA is TGTGCCAGCTCACTATCTCCCCTCAAGGACAGGAGACCGTTAAAGGGTTACGCAGATACGCAGTATTTT.

J is TRBJ2-2 and V is TRBV6-4; no clear D. This CDR3 comprises 13 residues. Trimming shortened V by 3 bases and J by 5 bases, and 7 bases separated the two germline ends. The germline V gene encodes CDR1 MRHNA and CDR2 SNTAGT. CDR3 in amino acids: CASSEQRTGELFF. In nucleotides, the CDR3 is TGTGCCAGCAGTGAACAACGAACCGGGGAGCTGTTTTTT.

CDR3 loop: CASSYLDRVGYTF. CDR3 coding DNA: TGTGCCAGCAGTTATCTGGACAGGGTTGGCTACACCTTC. V gene TRBV27 combines with J gene TRBJ1-2; 8 bases are a match to TRBD1. Unmatched junction bases numbered 5, after V lost 4 bases and J lost 7 bases. Germline V gene data show CDR1 as MNHEY and CDR2 as SMNVEV (reference sequence). The CDR3 has 13 amino acids.

J is TRBJ2-7 and V is TRBV6-1; 7 bases are shared with TRBD1. V lost 4 bases to trimming and J lost 0 bases; unmatched junction nucleotides: 6. The CDR3 loop spans 15 amino acids. CDR1 and CDR2 (germline): MNHNS, SASEGT. CDR3 in amino acids: CASSVVRTGSYEQYF. CDR3 DNA sequence: TGTGCCAGCAGTGTAGTGCGGACAGGCTCCTACGAGCAGTACTTC.

The chain carries TRBV28 and TRBJ1-1, with D possibly matching TRBD1 (5 bases). Trimming pared 3 bases from V and 6 bases from J, leaving 14 bases between. Germline loops: CDR1 MDHEN, CDR2 SYDVKM. The CDR3 is 14 residues long. CDR3 sequence reads: CASSFLGLRAEAFF. The CDR3 DNA reads as TGTGCCAGCAGTTTTCTGGGGCTTAGGGCTGAAGCTTTCTTT.

The chain carries TRBV6-6 and TRBJ2-7; 8 positions match TRBD2. The CDR3 is made up of 13 amino acids. Germline trimming cut 6 bases from V and 2 bases from J; bases unmatched to any gene: 3. Germline loops: CDR1 MNHNY, CDR2 SVGAGI (reference sequence). CDR3 sequence (DNA): TGTGCCAGCAGGGCGGGGGGCGCCTACGAGCAGTACTTC. It translates to CASRAGGAYEQYF.

In its sample, this clone was seen once. The chain couples TRBV28 to TRBJ1-3; TRBD1 aligns across 8 bases. CDR1 is MDHEN and CDR2 is SYDVKM in the germline V gene. This CDR3 contains 16 residues. With 4 bases clipped from V and 6 bases from J, the junction kept 11 bases outside the gene matches. CDR3 nucleotide sequence: TGTGCCAGCAGTTCCCCCTCAAAGGACAGGGAAAACACCATATATTTT. This codes for CASSSPSKDRENTIYF.

This clone appeared a single time. The CDR3 bases are TGCGCCAGCAGCTTTCTGGGAGGTGATTATGGCTACACCTTC. Its protein is CASSFLGGDYGYTF. V usage is TRBV5-1 and J usage is TRBJ1-2; D remains ambiguous. Trimming cost V 2 bases and J 5 bases, with 13 bases left between them. Germline values: CDR1 SGHRS, CDR2 YFSETQ. This CDR3 contains 14 residues.

The V gene is TRBV21-1, the J gene TRBJ2-7; the D call TRBD2 from the table was never checked on the DNA. TRBV21-1 is termed a pseudogene. The CDR3 has 19 amino acids. DNA of the CDR3: TGTGCCAGCAGCAAAAACGGACTAGCGGAGCATACTGAACAGTACGAGCAGTACTTC. Translation: CASSKNGLAEHTEQYEQYF.

The chain is built from TRBV5-6 and TRBJ2-7, with D unresolved. Trimming left V 1 base short and J 0 bases short, with 8 bases between. There are 14 residues in the CDR3. Per the germline V gene, CDR1 is SGHDT and CDR2 is YYEEEE. The CDR3 bases are TGTGCCAGCAGCTTGTCGAGCTACTCCTACGAGCAGTACTTC. It is translated as CASSLSSYSYEQYF.

The genes are TRBV7-6 and TRBJ1-1; 8 positions match TRBD1. Germline V gene lookup returns CDR1 SGHVS and CDR2 FNYEAQ. V shed 1 base, J shed 1 base, and the junction held 8 bases outside the gene matches. The CDR3 is 17 amino acids. The CDR3 nucleotides are TGTGCCAGCAGCTTAGGGGCAGGGGGCCGTGGGAACACTGAAGCTTTCTTT. Translation: CASSLGAGGRGNTEAFF.

This clone was detected once. For the CDR3, the DNA is TGTGCCAGCAGACGTGGGGGGGGCACGGGGGAGCTGTTTTTT. This codes for CASRRGGGTGELFF. This chain joins TRBV27 and TRBJ2-2; D might be TRBD2 (7 bases). The CDR3 totals 14 residues. The V and J ends lost 6 bases and 8 bases respectively, with 16 bases between them. In germline, CDR1 is MNHEY, CDR2 SMNVEV (reference sequence).

The chain recombines TRBV18 with TRBJ1-5; 7 nucleotides line up with TRBD1. The CDR3 is made up of 15 amino acids. The J segment lost 8 bases and the V segment lost 6 bases, leaving 13 bases of the junction unmatched. The germline V gene encodes CDR1 KGHSH and CDR2 LQKENI. The CDR3 reads CASSRNRGQGEPQHF. The CDR3 DNA reads TGTGCCAGCTCGCGAAACAGGGGACAAGGAGAGCCCCAGCATTTT. The full variable domain, with the rest looked up from reference TRBV18 and TRBJ1-5, is NAGVMQNPRHLVRRRGQEARLRCSPMKGHSHVYWYRQLPEEGLKFMVYLQKENIIDESGMPKERFSAEFPKEGPSILRIQQVVRGDSAAYFCASSRNRGQGEPQHFGDGTRLSIL.

This clone was found once. The J gene is TRBJ2-7, the V gene TRBV15; weak D call: TRBD2 (6 bases). The CDR3 covers 17 residues. The V end lost 1 base, the J end lost 2 bases, and 18 bases lay between the germline ends. Germline V lookup: CDR1 LNHNV, CDR2 YYDKDF (reference sequence). CDR3 loop: CATSRGPRSGRAYEQYF. The CDR3 DNA is TGTGCCACCAGCAGAGGACCGAGAAGCGGGCGAGCCTACGAGCAGTACTTC.

The J gene is TRBJ1-5, the V gene TRBV5-5, with 8 bases aligning to TRBD1. The CDR3 is 13 amino acids. Germline V lookup: CDR1 SGHKS, CDR2 YYEKEE (reference sequence). V lost 3 bases and J lost 5; bases outside the gene matches: 1. The CDR3 protein is CASSSTGDQPQHF. DNA of the CDR3: TGTGCCAGCAGCTCGACAGGGGATCAGCCCCAGCATTTT.

The chain joins TRBV5-1 to TRBJ1-1; 7 bases are shared with TRBD1. There are 14 residues in the CDR3. Germline assignment: CDR1 SGHRS and CDR2 YFSETQ. The V segment lost 6 bases and the J segment 6 bases; nucleotides outside the gene matches: 11. The DNA of the CDR3 is TGCGCCAGCACGATGGGGCAGGGGGTCGCTGAAGCTTTCTTT. It codes for CASTMGQGVAEAFF.

This chain links TRBV6-5 with TRBJ1-2, with 9 bases fitting TRBD1. Germline CDR1 MNHEY, CDR2 SVGAGI. The CDR3 covers 15 residues. V lost 7 bases and J lost 0; bases outside the gene matches: 6. The CDR3 spells CASTPGTGSNYGYTF. CDR3 bases: TGTGCCAGCACTCCCGGGACAGGGTCTAACTATGGCTACACCTTC.

The chain links TRBV28 to TRBJ2-7; D is uncertain. V lost 7 bases and J 4 bases, leaving 17 bases between the germline ends. This CDR3 is built from 14 residues. Looked up from germline, CDR1 is MDHEN and CDR2 is SYDVKM. This CDR3 is CASTTPPSTYEQYF. CDR3 coding DNA: TGTGCCAGCACGACACCTCCCTCTACGTACGAGCAGTACTTC.

The genes are TRBV10-3 and TRBJ1-3; D gene uncertain. Between the trimmed V and J ends, which lost 1 base and 9 bases, there was a span of 7 bases. The CDR3 is 12 amino acids. Germline CDR1 reads ENHRY; CDR2 reads SYGVKD. CDR3 residues: CAISEFQVTIYF. The CDR3, as DNA: TGTGCCATCAGTGAGTTCCAGGTCACCATATATTTT.

The CDR3 sequence is CASSAGTGNIGEQFF. CDR3 bases: TGTGCCAGCAGCGCCGGGACAGGGAACATAGGTGAGCAGTTCTTC. V and J are TRBV27 and TRBJ2-1, with 9 positions matching TRBD1. The CDR3 consists of 15 residues. Germline values: CDR1 MNHEY, CDR2 SMNVEV (reference sequence). Trimming removed 6 bases from V and 9 bases from J; junction bases left unmatched: 12.

The rearrangement joins TRBV4-2 to TRBJ2-3; 7 bases align to TRBD2. The germline V gene encodes CDR1 LGHNA and CDR2 YNFKEQ. This CDR3 is 16 amino acids long. The V gene end was trimmed by 3 bases and the J gene end by 8 bases; junction bases not matched to a gene: 14. CDR3 bases: TGTGCCAGCAGCCATAATTGGAGGGGAGGGGATGCTACGCAGTATTTT. This translates into CASSHNWRGGDATQYF.

V and J are TRBV2 and TRBJ1-2, with D possibly matching TRBD1 (5 bases). The germline gives CDR1 SNHLY, CDR2 FYNNEI. Deletions cut 4 bases from V and 7 bases from J, with 10 bases between. The CDR3 has 12 amino acids. The CDR3 bases are TGTGCCAGCAGTGCCGACAGAGCTGGCTACACCTTC. Residues: CASSADRAGYTF.

This chain links TRBV29-1 with TRBJ2-7; weak D call: TRBD1 (5 bases). The germline CDR1 and CDR2 sequences are SQVTM and ANQGSEA. The CDR3 is made up of 12 amino acids. Trimming left V 4 bases short and J 7 bases short, with 14 bases between. CDR3 sequence reads: CSVGARDMEQYF. DNA for the CDR3: TGCAGCGTTGGGGCCAGGGATATGGAGCAGTACTTC.